A single sample is the source of the 9 T cell receptor beta chains below, sequenced in a study of tissue T cells after allogeneic stem cell transplantation. Sequencing was performed with immunoSEQ multiplex PCR; in TCRdb, only in-frame clones are kept and a portion is missing. The sample contains approximately 20,000 clones, about 70% of which appear only once. Sequences were obtained from blood. These receptors all stem from a female BALB/c mouse in good health. This strain has MHC haplotype H2-d.

Concerning this clone itself: Gene names are the mouse ones. Read data end 1 residue before the CDR3 end; the end is taken from the germline J gene. The chain uses TRBV19 and TRBJ2-5, with D perhaps being TRBD1 or TRBD2 (6 bases each). The CDR3 length is 14 residues. Germline-derived CDR1 and CDR2 are FNHDT and SITEND (reference sequence). V was shortened by 3 bases and J by 3 bases, with 11 bases between the two germline ends. The CDR3: CASSRGGRQDTQYF. Partial CDR3 DNA: TGTGCCAGCAGTAGAGGGGGGAGGCAAGACACCCAGTAC.

Points on this clone: Gene names denote mouse genes. Read data end 1 residue before the CDR3 end; the end is taken from the germline J gene. The chain links TRBV5 to TRBJ2-5; 9 bases line up with TRBD2. Trimming removed 4 bases from V and 2 bases from J; junction bases left unmatched: 1. Germline lookup yields CDR1 LGHNA and CDR2 YNLKQL (reference sequence). CDR3 length equals 14 residues. CDR3 in amino acids: CASSRGGAQDTQYF. CDR3 bases read: TGTGCCAGCAGCCGTGGGGGGGCCCAAGACACCCAGTAC.

About this clone: Mouse gene names and germline throughout. The read is 1 residue too short to cover the CDR3 end, so that end is filled in from the germline J gene. The chain is built from TRBV5 and TRBJ2-2; 8 bases are a match to TRBD2. V lost 0 bases to trimming and J lost 2 bases; unmatched junction nucleotides: 2. Germline CDR1 reads LGHNA; CDR2 reads YNLKQL (reference sequence). CDR3 length: 16 residues. The CDR3 spells CASSQDWGANTGQLYF. The sequenced part of the CDR3 DNA is TGTGCCAGCAGCCAAGACTGGGGGGCTAACACCGGGCAGCTCTAC.

Points on this clone: Genes and germline come from the mouse. The read comes to an end 1 residue before the CDR3 does, leaving the germline J gene to fill in the end. V usage is TRBV4 and J usage is TRBJ1-1; D possibly corresponds to TRBD1 (6 bases). Germline V gene lookup returns CDR1 LGHDT and CDR2 YNNKQL (reference sequence). V was trimmed by 5 bases and J by 1 base, leaving 8 bases between them. The CDR3 spans 13 residues. The CDR3 region is CASSKGGNTEVFF. CDR3 DNA (partial): TGTGCCAGCAGCAAAGGGGGAAACACAGAAGTCTTC. The complete variable domain, with remaining parts taken from reference TRBV4 and TRBJ1-1, reads ETAVFQTPNYHVTQVGNEVSFNCKQTLGHDTMYWYKQDSKKLLKIMFSYNNKQLIVNETVPRRFSPQSSDKAHLNLRIKSVEPEDSAVYLCASSKGGNTEVFFGKGTRLTVV.

In its sample, this clone was seen a few times. Gene and germline names: mouse. The CDR3 protein is CASSIPEYEQYF. The DNA read from the CDR3 is TGTGCCAGCAGTATTCCGGAATATGAACAGTAC. The J gene is TRBJ2-7, the V gene TRBV19, with D unresolved. The read gets to within 1 residue of the CDR3 end, and the germline J gene fills in the rest. Germline-derived CDR1 and CDR2 are FNHDT and SITEND (reference sequence). The CDR3 totals 12 residues. Trimming took off 2 bases at V and 4 bases at J, with 7 bases between the two ends.

This clone appeared once. Gene names are the mouse ones. The read comes to an end 1 residue before the CDR3 does, leaving the germline J gene to fill in the end. The chain employs TRBV13-3 and TRBJ2-1; 10 nucleotides align to TRBD2. Germline V gene sequence: CDR1 NNHDY, CDR2 SYVADS. The ends lost 4 bases at V and 4 bases at J; junction bases unmatched: 2. CDR3 size: 14 residues. The sequenced part of the CDR3 DNA is TGTGCCAGCAGTAAGGACTGGGGGTATGCTGAGCAGTTC. Its translation: CASSKDWGYAEQF. The CDR3 in its entirety is CASSKDWGYAEQFF.

To note about this clone: Germline and genes here are mouse. Coverage ceases 1 residue before the CDR3 finishes, and the germline J gene fills in the end. The rearrangement joins TRBV5 to TRBJ2-5; TRBD1 matches 8 bases. The V gene's germline CDR1 is LGHNA and CDR2 YNLKQL (reference sequence). Losses at the gene ends were 2 bases for V and 5 bases for J; bases not matched to a gene: 3. The CDR3 is 14 residues long. The CDR3 sequence is CASSQRQGRDTQYF. The DNA read from the CDR3 is TGTGCCAGCAGCCAAAGACAGGGGAGAGACACCCAGTAC.

On this clone: Gene names follow the mouse nomenclature. The CDR3 end falls 1 residue outside the read, so it is completed with the germline J gene. The J gene is TRBJ1-1, the V gene TRBV5; possibly TRBD1 for D (6 bases). This CDR3 is built from 13 residues. Germline values: CDR1 LGHNA, CDR2 YNLKQL (reference sequence). Trimming cost V 3 bases and J 4 bases, with 9 bases left between them. The CDR3 region is CASSHPGATEVFF. Partial CDR3 DNA: TGTGCCAGCAGCCATCCAGGGGCCACAGAAGTCTTC.

Remarks on this clone: Genes here carry mouse names. Read coverage stops 1 residue before the CDR3 terminus; the germline J gene supplies the remainder. V and J are TRBV5 and TRBJ1-6; D gene unclear. TRBJ1-6 is classed as an ORF, of uncertain function. CDR3 length equals 15 residues. The ends were cut back, 0 bases at V and 3 bases at J, with 6 bases in the middle. Germline CDR1 LGHNA, CDR2 YNLKQL (reference sequence). CDR3 loop: CASSQDADYNSPLYF. CDR3 DNA (partial): TGTGCCAGCAGCCAAGATGCAGACTATAATTCGCCCCTCTAC.